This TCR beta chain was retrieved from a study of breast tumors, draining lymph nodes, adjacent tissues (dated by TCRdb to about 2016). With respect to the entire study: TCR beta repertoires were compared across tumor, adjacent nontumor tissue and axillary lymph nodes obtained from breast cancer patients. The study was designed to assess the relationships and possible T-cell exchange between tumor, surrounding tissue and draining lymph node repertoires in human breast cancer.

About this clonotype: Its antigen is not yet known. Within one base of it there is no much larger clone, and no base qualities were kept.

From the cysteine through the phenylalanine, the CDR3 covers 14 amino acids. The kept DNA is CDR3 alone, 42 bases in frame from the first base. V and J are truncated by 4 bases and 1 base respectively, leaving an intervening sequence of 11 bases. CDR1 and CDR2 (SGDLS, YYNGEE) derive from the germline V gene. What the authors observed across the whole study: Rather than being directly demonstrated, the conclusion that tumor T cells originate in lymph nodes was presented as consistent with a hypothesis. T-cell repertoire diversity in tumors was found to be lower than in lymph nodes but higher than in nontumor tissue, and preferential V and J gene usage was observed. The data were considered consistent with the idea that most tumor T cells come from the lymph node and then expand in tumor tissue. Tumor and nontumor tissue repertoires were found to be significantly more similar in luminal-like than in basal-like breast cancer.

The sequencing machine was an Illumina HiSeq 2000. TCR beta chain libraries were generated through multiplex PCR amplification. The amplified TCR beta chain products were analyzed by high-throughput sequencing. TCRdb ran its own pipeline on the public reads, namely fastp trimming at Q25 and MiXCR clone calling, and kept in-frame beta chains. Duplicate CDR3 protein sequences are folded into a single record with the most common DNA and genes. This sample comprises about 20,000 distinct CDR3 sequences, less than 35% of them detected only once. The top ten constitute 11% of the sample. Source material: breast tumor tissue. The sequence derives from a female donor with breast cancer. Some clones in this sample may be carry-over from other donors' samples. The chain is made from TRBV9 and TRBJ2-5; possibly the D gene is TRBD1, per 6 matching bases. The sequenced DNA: TGTGCCAGCAGCCCCGGGACAATCCAAGAGACCCAGTACTTC. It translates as CASSPGTIQETQYF.